This T cell receptor beta chain stems from a study of T cell clones after liver transplantation. The wider study: Immunosuppression withdrawal was tried within 2 years after liver transplantation in this trial. Graft-donor-reactive sequences were compared with third-party-reactive TCRbeta sequences from pre-transplant mixed lymphocyte reactions. Study results and limitations: Circulating graft-donor-reactive CD4 TCRbeta sequences fell significantly post-transplant in 5 of 8 subjects. Post-transplant time points were not standardized, so conclusions are preliminary.

A word on this clone: The antigen is undetermined.

Method: immunoSEQ multiplex PCR; TCRdb's copy keeps in-frame clones and lacks some. The repertoire has tens of thousands of clones, 80% of them found once; the top ten carry about 0.79%. The sequence derives from a human patient who received a liver transplant. Some T cells may arise from the graft donor. The specimen comprised CD4+ T cells from blood, sampled 12 months after liver transplant.

In nucleotides, the CDR3 is TGTGCCACCAGCAGAGGTTGGGGAGGGGCGGATCAGCCCCAGCATTTT. Translated, it gives CATSRGWGGADQPQHF. The genes are TRBV15 and TRBJ1-5; D perhaps matches TRBD1 (5 bases). The V end was cut by 1 base, the J end by 5 bases, with 15 bases between. This CDR3 contains 16 residues. Per germline, CDR1 LNHNV and CDR2 YYDKDF (reference sequence).